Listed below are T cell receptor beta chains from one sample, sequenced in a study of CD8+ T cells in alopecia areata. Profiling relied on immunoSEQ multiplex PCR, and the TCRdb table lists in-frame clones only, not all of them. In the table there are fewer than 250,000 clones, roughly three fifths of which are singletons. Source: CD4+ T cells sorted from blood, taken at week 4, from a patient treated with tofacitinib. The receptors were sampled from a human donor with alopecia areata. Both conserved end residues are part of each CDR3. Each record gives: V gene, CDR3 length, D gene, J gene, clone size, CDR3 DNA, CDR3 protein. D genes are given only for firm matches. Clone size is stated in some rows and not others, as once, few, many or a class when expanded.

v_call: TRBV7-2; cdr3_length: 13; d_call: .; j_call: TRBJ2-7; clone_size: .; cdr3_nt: TGTGCCAGCAGCCTATACGGCTCCTACGAGCAGTACTTC; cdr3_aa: CASSLYGSYEQYF
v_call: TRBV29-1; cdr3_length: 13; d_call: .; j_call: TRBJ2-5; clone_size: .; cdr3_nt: TGCAGCGCTGGGGGTGGTTACCAAGAGACCCAGTACTTC; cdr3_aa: CSAGGGYQETQYF
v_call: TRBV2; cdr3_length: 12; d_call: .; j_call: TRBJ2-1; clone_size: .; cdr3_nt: TGTGCCAGCAGGGGTAGGGGTAATGAGCAGTTCTTC; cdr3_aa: CASRGRGNEQFF
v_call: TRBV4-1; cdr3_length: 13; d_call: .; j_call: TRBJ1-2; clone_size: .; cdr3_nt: TGCGCCAGCAGCCATCGGCTGGAATATGGCTACACCTTC; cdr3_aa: CASSHRLEYGYTF
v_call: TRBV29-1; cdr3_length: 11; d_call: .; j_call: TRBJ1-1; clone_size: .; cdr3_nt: TGCAGCGGAATAACAGGCCCTGAAGCTTTCTTT; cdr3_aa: CSGITGPEAFF
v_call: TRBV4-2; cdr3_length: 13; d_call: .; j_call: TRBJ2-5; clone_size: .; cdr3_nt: TGTGCCAGCAGCCAAGGTCAGGGGCGGACCCAGTACTTC; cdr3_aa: CASSQGQGRTQYF
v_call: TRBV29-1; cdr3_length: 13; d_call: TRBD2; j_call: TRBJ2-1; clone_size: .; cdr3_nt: TGCAGCGTTGCGGCGGGAGCGAGCAATGAGCAGTTCTTC; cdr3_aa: CSVAAGASNEQFF
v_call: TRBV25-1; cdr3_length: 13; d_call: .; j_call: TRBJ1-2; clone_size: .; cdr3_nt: TGTGCCAGCAGTGACGAAGGGACCTATGGCTACACCTTC; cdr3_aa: CASSDEGTYGYTF
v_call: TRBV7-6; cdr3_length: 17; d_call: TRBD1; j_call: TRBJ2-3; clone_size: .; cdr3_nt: TGTGCCAGCAGCGAGGGACAGCCTCACCTACCCTGGGATACGCAGTATTTT; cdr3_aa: CASSEGQPHLPWDTQYF
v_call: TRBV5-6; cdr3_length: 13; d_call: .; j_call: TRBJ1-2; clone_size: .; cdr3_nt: TGTGCCAGCAGCTTTGCAGGAAACTATGGCTACACCTTC; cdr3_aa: CASSFAGNYGYTF
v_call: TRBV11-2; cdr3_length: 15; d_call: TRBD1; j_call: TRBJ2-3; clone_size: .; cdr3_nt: TGTGCCAGCAGCTACGGGACAGGTAGCACAGATACGCAGTATTTT; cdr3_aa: CASSYGTGSTDTQYF
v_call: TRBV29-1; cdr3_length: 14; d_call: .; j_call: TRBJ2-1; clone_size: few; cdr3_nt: TGCAGCGTTGCTCACCAGTATTCCTACAATGAGCAGTTCTTC; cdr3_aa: CSVAHQYSYNEQFF
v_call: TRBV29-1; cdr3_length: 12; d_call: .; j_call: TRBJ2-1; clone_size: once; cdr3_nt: TGCAGCGTCGGGGAGCAATACAATGAGCAGTTCTTC; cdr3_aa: CSVGEQYNEQFF
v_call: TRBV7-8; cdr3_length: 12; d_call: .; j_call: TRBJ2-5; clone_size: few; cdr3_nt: TGTGCCAGCAGCTTAGTGGAAGAGACCCAGTACTTC; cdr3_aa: CASSLVEETQYF
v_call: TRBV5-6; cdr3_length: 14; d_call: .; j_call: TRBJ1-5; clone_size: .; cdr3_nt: TGTGCCAGCAGCTTGCTAGGGCAAGATCAGCCCCAGCATTTT; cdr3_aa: CASSLLGQDQPQHF
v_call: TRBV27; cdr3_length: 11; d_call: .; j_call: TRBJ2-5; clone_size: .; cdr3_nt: TGTGCCAGCAGAGGGGGAGGGACCCAGTACTTC; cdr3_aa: CASRGGGTQYF
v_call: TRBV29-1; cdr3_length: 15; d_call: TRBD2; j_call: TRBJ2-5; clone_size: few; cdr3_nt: TGCAGCGTTGGAGGAACTAGCGGGGTCCAAGAGACCCAGTACTTC; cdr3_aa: CSVGGTSGVQETQYF
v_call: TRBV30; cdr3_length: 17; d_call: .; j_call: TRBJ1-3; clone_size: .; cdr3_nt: TGTGCCTGGAGTGTACGCGGACAGCCGAGCTCTGGAAACACCATATATTTT; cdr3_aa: CAWSVRGQPSSGNTIYF
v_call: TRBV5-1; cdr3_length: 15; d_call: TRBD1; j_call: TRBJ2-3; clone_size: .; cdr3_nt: TGCGCCAGCAGCCTGAGGGGACAGGGCACAGATACGCAGTATTTT; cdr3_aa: CASSLRGQGTDTQYF
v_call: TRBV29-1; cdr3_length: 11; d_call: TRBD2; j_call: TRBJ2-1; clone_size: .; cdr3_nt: TGCAGCGTTGAAGGGGCGGGAGTGCAGTTCTTC; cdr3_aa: CSVEGAGVQFF
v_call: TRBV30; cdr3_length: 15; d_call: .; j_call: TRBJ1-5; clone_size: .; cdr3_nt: TGTGCCTGGGGAGGAGCAGTTAATAGCAATCAGCCCCAGCATTTT; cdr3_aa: CAWGGAVNSNQPQHF
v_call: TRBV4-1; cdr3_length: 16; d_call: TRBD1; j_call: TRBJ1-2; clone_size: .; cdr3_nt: TGCGCCAGCAGCCAAGCTGGGACAGGGCGCCAGGATGGCTACACCTTC; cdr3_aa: CASSQAGTGRQDGYTF
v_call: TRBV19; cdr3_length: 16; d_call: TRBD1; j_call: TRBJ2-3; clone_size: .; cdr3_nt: TGTGCCAGTAGTAACCGCAACAGGGGGCAGGGGGATACGCAGTATTTT; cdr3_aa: CASSNRNRGQGDTQYF
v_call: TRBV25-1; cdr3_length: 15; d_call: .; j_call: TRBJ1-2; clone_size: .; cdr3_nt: TGTGCCAGCAGTGAATATCCGACGGCAGAATATGGCTACACCTTC; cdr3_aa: CASSEYPTAEYGYTF
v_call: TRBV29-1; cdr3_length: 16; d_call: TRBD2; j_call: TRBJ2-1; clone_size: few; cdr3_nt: TGCAGCGTTGAAGGTAAGACTAGCGGAGTCTACAATGAGCAGTTCTTC; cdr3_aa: CSVEGKTSGVYNEQFF
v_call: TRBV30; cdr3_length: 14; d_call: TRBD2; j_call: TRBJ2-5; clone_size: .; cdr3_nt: TGTGCCTGGACCACGGCGGGGGGGACGAAGACCCAGTACTTC; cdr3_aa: CAWTTAGGTKTQYF
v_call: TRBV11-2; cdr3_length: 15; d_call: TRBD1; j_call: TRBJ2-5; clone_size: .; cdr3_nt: TGTGCCAGCAGCATCGGGACAGTTTCTCAAGAGACCCAGTACTTC; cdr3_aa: CASSIGTVSQETQYF
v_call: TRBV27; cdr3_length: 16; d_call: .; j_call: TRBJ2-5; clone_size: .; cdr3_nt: TGTGCCAGCAGTCAACCTACTCAGGGCCCCCAAGAGACCCAGTACTTC; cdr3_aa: CASSQPTQGPQETQYF
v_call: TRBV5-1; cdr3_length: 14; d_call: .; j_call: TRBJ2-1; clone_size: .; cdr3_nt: TGCGCCAGCAGCTTGGGTGCGGAATACAATGAGCAGTTCTTC; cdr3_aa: CASSLGAEYNEQFF
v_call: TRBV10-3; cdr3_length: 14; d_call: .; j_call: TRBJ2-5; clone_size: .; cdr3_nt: TGTGCCATCAGTGAGGGGCTGGGACCAGAGACCCAGTACTTC; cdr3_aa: CAISEGLGPETQYF
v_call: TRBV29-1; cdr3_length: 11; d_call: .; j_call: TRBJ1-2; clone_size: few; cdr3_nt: TGCAGCGTTCGATTTAACTATGGCTACACCTTC; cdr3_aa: CSVRFNYGYTF
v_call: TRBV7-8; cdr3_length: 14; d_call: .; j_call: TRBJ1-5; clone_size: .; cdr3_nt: TGTGCCAGCAGCTTAGTCCGGCTCAATCAGCCCCAGCATTTT; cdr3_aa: CASSLVRLNQPQHF
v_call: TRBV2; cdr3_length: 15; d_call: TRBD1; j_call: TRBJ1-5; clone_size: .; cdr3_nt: TGTGCCAGCAAGGGCGACAGGGCTTCGAGCCAGCCCCAGCATTTT; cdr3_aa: CASKGDRASSQPQHF
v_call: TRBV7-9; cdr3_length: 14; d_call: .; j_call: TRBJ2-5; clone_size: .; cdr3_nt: TGTGCCAGCAGCCCCCGACAGGATGAAGAGACCCAGTACTTC; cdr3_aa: CASSPRQDEETQYF
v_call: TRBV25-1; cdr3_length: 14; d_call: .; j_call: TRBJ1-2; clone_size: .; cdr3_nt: TGTGCCAGCAGTGAAGGCGGGAGGAACTATGGCTACACCTTC; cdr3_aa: CASSEGGRNYGYTF
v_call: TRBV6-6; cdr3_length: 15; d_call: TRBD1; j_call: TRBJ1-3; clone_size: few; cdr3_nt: TGTGCCAGCAGTTACGGACAGGGGGCTAGAAACACCATATATTTT; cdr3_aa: CASSYGQGARNTIYF
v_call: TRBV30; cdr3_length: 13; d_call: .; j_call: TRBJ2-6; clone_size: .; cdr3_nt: TGTGCCGTCACGATCTCTGGGGCCAACGTCCTGACTTTC; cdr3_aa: CAVTISGANVLTF
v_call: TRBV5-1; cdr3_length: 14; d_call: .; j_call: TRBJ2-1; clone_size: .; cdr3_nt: TGCGCCAGCAGCCACAACCGGGAGACCAATGAGCAGTTCTTC; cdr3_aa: CASSHNRETNEQFF
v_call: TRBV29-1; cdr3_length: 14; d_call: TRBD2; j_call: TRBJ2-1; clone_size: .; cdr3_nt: TGCAGCGTGGCTAGCGGGAGCTCCTACAATGAGCAGTTCTTC; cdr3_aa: CSVASGSSYNEQFF
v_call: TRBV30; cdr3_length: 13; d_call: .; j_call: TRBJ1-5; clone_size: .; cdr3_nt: TGTGCCTGGAGTGTACAGGGTAATCAGCCCCAGCATTTT; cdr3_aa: CAWSVQGNQPQHF
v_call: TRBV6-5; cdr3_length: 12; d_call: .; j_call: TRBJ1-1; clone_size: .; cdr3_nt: TGTGCCACCGAGTGGGGCGCCGGCGTAGCTTTCTTT; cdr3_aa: CATEWGAGVAFF
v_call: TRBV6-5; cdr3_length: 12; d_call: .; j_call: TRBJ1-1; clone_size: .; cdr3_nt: TGTGCCAGCCACCTCATGAACACTGAAGCTTTCTTT; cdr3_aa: CASHLMNTEAFF
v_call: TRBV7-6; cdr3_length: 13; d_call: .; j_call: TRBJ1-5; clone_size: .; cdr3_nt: TGTGCCAGCAGCCGGGAGAGCAATCAGCCCCAGCATTTT; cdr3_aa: CASSRESNQPQHF
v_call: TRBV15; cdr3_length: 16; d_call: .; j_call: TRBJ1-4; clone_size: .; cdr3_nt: TGTGCCACCAGCAGACGGACCGGGACTGGGAATGAAAAACTGTTTTTT; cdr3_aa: CATSRRTGTGNEKLFF
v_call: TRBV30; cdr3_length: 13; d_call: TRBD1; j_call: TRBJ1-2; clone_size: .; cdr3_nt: TGTGCCTGGAGTGTCAACAGGGGGGTCGGCTACACCTTC; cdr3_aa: CAWSVNRGVGYTF
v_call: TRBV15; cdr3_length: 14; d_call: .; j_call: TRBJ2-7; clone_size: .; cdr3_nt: TGTGCCACCAGCAGAGATAGTCAGAACTACGAGCAGTACTTC; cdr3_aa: CATSRDSQNYEQYF